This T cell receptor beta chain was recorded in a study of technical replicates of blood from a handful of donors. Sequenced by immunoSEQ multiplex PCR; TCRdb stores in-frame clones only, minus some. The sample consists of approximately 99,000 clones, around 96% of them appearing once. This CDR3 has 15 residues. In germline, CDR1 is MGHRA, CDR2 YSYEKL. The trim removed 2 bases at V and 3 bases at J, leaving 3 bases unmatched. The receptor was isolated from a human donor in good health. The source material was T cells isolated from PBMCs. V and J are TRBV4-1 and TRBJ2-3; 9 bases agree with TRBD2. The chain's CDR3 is CASSQIAGATDTQYF. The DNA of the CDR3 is TGCGCCAGCAGCCAAATAGCGGGAGCGACAGATACGCAGTATTTT.